These 14 T cell receptor beta chains were all obtained from the same sample, sequenced in a study of T cell responses to AZD1222 COVID-19 vaccine. Assay used: immunoSEQ multiplex PCR; TCRdb lists only in-frame clones, some missing. The sample lists around 100,000 clones, 87% occurring once. The sample in question was peripheral blood, obtained 28 days after the second AZD1222 dose. These receptors were taken from an adult who received the AZD1222 COVID-19 vaccine.

The chain uses TRBV12-3 or TRBV12-4 and TRBJ2-7, with D perhaps TRBD1 (6 bases). Trimming cost V 3 bases and J 6 bases, with 9 bases left between them. The length of the CDR3 is 12 residues. The CDR3 loop reads CASSFSRGEQYF. The DNA of the CDR3 is TGTGCCAGCAGTTTCAGCAGGGGCGAGCAGTACTTC.

V usage is TRBV5-1 and J usage is TRBJ2-1; possibly TRBD2 for D (5 bases). With 1 base removed from V and 4 bases from J, the gap between germline ends came to 12 bases. The CDR3 sequence is 15 residues long. In germline, CDR1 is SGHRS, CDR2 YFSETQ. The CDR3, as DNA: TGCGCCAGCAGCTTGACTAGTTCTTCATACAATGAGCAGTTCTTC. It yields the protein CASSLTSSSYNEQFF.

The chain links TRBV6-5 to TRBJ2-2, with 7 bases matching TRBD2. The CDR3 spans 16 residues. The ends lost 0 bases at V and 9 bases at J; junction bases unmatched: 10. Germline loops: CDR1 MNHEY, CDR2 SVGAGI. CDR3 in amino acids: CASSYSGRALKRELFF. The CDR3 DNA reads TGTGCCAGCAGTTACTCGGGGAGGGCACTCAAACGGGAGCTGTTTTTT.

The gene calls are TRBV15 and TRBJ2-7; D is undetermined. The V end lost 0 bases, the J end lost 0 bases, and 9 bases lay between the germline ends. There are 15 residues in the CDR3. Germline V lookup: CDR1 LNHNV, CDR2 YYDKDF (reference sequence). This CDR3 reads CATSRDTASSYEQYF. The CDR3 bases are TGTGCCACCAGCAGAGATACAGCTAGCTCCTACGAGCAGTACTTC.

The chain recombines TRBV28 with TRBJ1-6; a possible D gene is TRBD1 (5 bases). V lost 1 base and J 8 bases, leaving 12 bases between the germline ends. The CDR3 contains 15 residues. Per the germline V gene, CDR1 is MDHEN and CDR2 is SYDVKM. The CDR3 region is CASSLFRAIDSPLHF. For the CDR3, the DNA is TGTGCCAGCAGTTTATTCAGGGCTATTGATTCACCCCTCCACTTT.

The chain couples TRBV12-3 or TRBV12-4 to TRBJ2-7; D unresolved. The CDR3 has 13 amino acids. Trimming cost V 6 bases and J 2 bases, with 11 bases left between them. The DNA for the CDR3 is TGTGCCAGCAGACCGGACGGTACCTACGAGCAGTACTTC. Translating it yields CASRPDGTYEQYF.

The J gene is TRBJ2-1, the V gene TRBV6-5; possibly TRBD1 for D (6 bases). The CDR3 is 15 residues long. Germline values: CDR1 MNHEY, CDR2 SVGAGI. The V and J ends lost 0 bases and 6 bases respectively, with 12 bases between them. CDR3: CASSYSILGGNEQFF. The CDR3 nucleotides are TGTGCCAGCAGTTACTCGATACTAGGGGGCAATGAGCAGTTCTTC.

The chain has TRBV29-1 and TRBJ1-1; 10 nucleotides line up with TRBD1. The CDR3 has 15 amino acids. CDR1 and CDR2 from the germline V gene are SQVTM and ANQGSEA. V dropped 3 bases and J dropped 2; count of bases not matched to a gene: 6. CDR3 region: CSVEGRQGANTEAFF. The CDR3 DNA is TGCAGCGTTGAGGGAAGACAGGGGGCCAACACTGAAGCTTTCTTT.

DNA of the CDR3: TGTGCCAGCAGTAACTATGGACAGGCTTCTGAAGCTTTCTTT. Residues: CASSNYGQASEAFF. The chain uses TRBV27 and TRBJ1-1; 7 bases map to TRBD1. With V trimmed by 5 bases and J by 6 bases, 9 bases remained unmatched. Germline V gives CDR1 MNHEY, CDR2 SMNVEV (reference sequence). The length of the CDR3 is 14 residues.

The rearrangement links TRBV11-2 to TRBJ2-2, with TRBD2 matching 13 bases. Losses at the gene ends were 3 bases for V and 4 bases for J; bases not matched to a gene: 11. This CDR3 has 19 amino acids. Germline V CDR1 and CDR2: SGHAT, FQNNGV. Written as DNA, the CDR3 is TGTGCCAGCAGCTTGAGGACTAGCGGGAGAATAGTTGGCACCGGGGAGCTGTTTTTT. It yields the protein CASSLRTSGRIVGTGELFF.

V usage is TRBV7-2 and J usage is TRBJ2-7; D could derive from TRBD1 or TRBD2 (5 bases each). Trimming left V 1 base short and J 3 bases short, with 13 bases between. Looked up from germline, CDR1 is SGHTA and CDR2 is FQGNSA. This CDR3 has 15 residues. The CDR3: CASSLGGGFYYEQYF. As DNA, the CDR3 is TGTGCCAGCAGCTTAGGGGGCGGGTTCTACTACGAGCAGTACTTC.

This clone has more than one count but fewer than ten. CDR3 nucleotides: TGCGCCAGCAGCCAGCTTCTAGCGGGAGAGCTGAACACCGGGGAGCTGTTTTTT. Residues: CASSQLLAGELNTGELFF. The V and J genes are TRBV4-3 and TRBJ2-2; 10 bases align to TRBD2. CDR3 length: 18 residues. CDR1 and CDR2 from the germline V gene are LGHNA and YSLEER. V shed 3 bases, J shed 1 base, and the junction held 8 bases outside the gene matches.

The genes are TRBV19 and TRBJ1-6; 10 nucleotides align to TRBD1. Germline V gene data show CDR1 as LNHDA and CDR2 as SQIVND (reference sequence). The CDR3 is 18 amino acids. Germline trimming cut 5 bases from V and 8 bases from J; bases unmatched to any gene: 15. The DNA for the CDR3 is TGTGCCAGTAGTTGGCCGGGACAGGGGCGACCGACGTATTCACCCCTCCACTTT. It yields the protein CASSWPGQGRPTYSPLHF.

This clone appeared once. V gene TRBV3-1 (or the pseudogene TRBV3-2) combines with J gene TRBJ2-7; D is unclear. Trimming removed 3 bases from V and 3 bases from J, with 12 bases in between. The germline V gene has CDR1 LGHDT and CDR2 YNNKEL (reference sequence). This CDR3 comprises 14 residues. Here the CDR3 DNA reads TGTGCCAGCAGCCAGGAATATTCGGACTACGAGCAGTACTTC. Protein sequence: CASSQEYSDYEQYF.